Judged by abundance, the clone carrying this T cell receptor (beta chain) is medium-sized. This sample was included in a study of read filtering for tumor transcriptome and immune sequencing. The overall study: Among patients, 17 to 20 were male and approximately 15 female, aged roughly 45 to 80 (mean roughly 63). By R-ISS, stages I, II and III held 8, 16 and 7 patients.

This library used approximately 390 ng RNA and molecular barcoded adaptors spanning alpha/delta and beta/gamma chains. TCRdb analysed the reads with MiXCR anew, one entry per CDR3 protein. The table lists about 50,000 distinct CDR3 sequences, less than 20% of them singletons. CDR3 size: 15 residues. Looked up from germline, CDR1 is KGHSH and CDR2 is LQKENI. V dropped 6 bases and J dropped 1 base, with 12 bases sitting between them. This sequence originates from a donor at least 40 years old with multiple myeloma. The chain carries TRBV18 and TRBJ2-2; D possibly corresponds to TRBD2 (5 bases). Sequencing was carried out using a population of CD138-negative cells sorted from bone marrow. The CDR3 DNA sequence: TGTGCCAGCTCCAACTCGAGGGTGAACACCGGGGAGCTGTTTTTT. As protein: CASSNSRVNTGELFF.